A selection of T cell receptor beta chains follows, all from one sample in a study of Graves' ophthalmopathy and Graves' hyperthyroidism. One entry per CDR3 protein results from TCRdb running MiXCR on the multiplex PCR reads. This sample has a few hundred thousand distinct CDR3 sequences, with approximately 17% found just once. Sequenced material: peripheral blood. The receptors stem from an adult woman with stable Graves' hyperthyroidism. Both conserved end residues are part of each CDR3. Fields, in order: clone size, V gene, D gene, J gene, CDR3 protein, CDR3 DNA. The D gene is left open where the match is weak. The listing skips clone size in some rows; elsewhere it reads once, few, many or a size class.

>NA|TRBV6-5|NA|TRBJ1-2
CASSHGPGNGYTF
TGTGCCAGTAGTCATGGCCCGGGAAATGGCTACACCTTC
>many|TRBV28|TRBD1|TRBJ2-7
CASSFGTGTGDFDEQYF
TGTGCCAGCAGTTTCGGAACCGGGACAGGGGACTTTGACGAGCAGTACTTC
>few|TRBV5-4|TRBD1|TRBJ2-5
CASSWGQANQETQYF
TGTGCCAGCAGCTGGGGACAGGCGAACCAAGAGACCCAGTACTTC
>NA|TRBV12-3/TRBV12-4|NA|TRBJ1-2
CASRLDSNYGYTF
TGTGCCAGCAGACTAGACAGCAACTATGGCTACACCTTC
>NA|TRBV9|NA|TRBJ2-2
CASSVGPGQNTGELFF
TGTGCCAGCAGCGTAGGCCCAGGTCAGAACACCGGGGAGCTGTTTTTT
>NA|TRBV18|NA|TRBJ1-2
CASSPGGYGYSF
TGTGCCAGCTCACCGGGAGGCTATGGCTACAGCTTC
>many|TRBV29-1|NA|TRBJ2-5
CSVVSVKRQETQYF
TGCAGCGTTGTGTCGGTTAAGCGGCAAGAGACCCAGTACTTC
>many|TRBV6-1|NA|TRBJ1-2
CASRGTGGYTF
TGTGCCAGCAGAGGAACGGGGGGCTACACCTTC
>many|TRBV30|NA|TRBJ2-5
CAWSRGYRERETQYF
TGTGCCTGGAGTCGGGGGTACCGGGAAAGAGAGACCCAGTACTTC
>many|TRBV7-3|NA|TRBJ1-3
CASSLQPGNTIYF
TGTGCCAGCAGCTTACAGCCTGGAAACACCATATATTTT
>many|TRBV7-2|TRBD1|TRBJ1-6
CASSLGTGFYNSPLHF
TGTGCCAGCAGCTTGGGGACAGGATTCTATAATTCACCCCTCCACTTT
>many|TRBV6-5|NA|TRBJ1-3
CASSYKKRGNTIYF
TGTGCCAGCAGTTACAAAAAAAGGGGAAACACCATATATTTT
>many|TRBV28|NA|TRBJ2-7
CASSSRPRLRGAYEQYF
TGTGCCAGCAGTTCCCGACCACGTTTGAGGGGCGCGTACGAGCAGTACTTC
>many|TRBV20-1|TRBD1|TRBJ1-6
CSAGTGGSPLHF
TGCAGTGCCGGGACAGGGGGTTCACCCCTCCACTTT
>NA|TRBV27|NA|TRBJ1-2
CASSPEGLMVGYTF
TGTGCCAGCAGTCCTGAGGGGTTAATGGTTGGCTACACCTTC
>NA|TRBV20-1|TRBD1|TRBJ2-5
CSARDQGTGVQYF
TGCAGTGCTAGAGATCAGGGGACAGGGGTCCAGTACTTC
>NA|TRBV6-1|NA|TRBJ2-2
CASSEADKHTGELFF
TGTGCCAGCAGTGAAGCGGACAAACACACCGGGGAGCTGTTTTTT
>many|TRBV28|NA|TRBJ2-7
CASLSSRHEQYF
TGTGCCAGCCTCTCATCGAGGCACGAGCAGTACTTC
>few|TRBV6-1|NA|TRBJ1-3
CASSPPPGEGSGNTIYF
TGTGCCAGCAGTCCACCCCCCGGGGAGGGCTCTGGAAACACCATATATTTT
>few|TRBV6-4|TRBD2|TRBJ2-2
CASSRNGRALSSGELFF
TGTGCCAGCAGCCGGAACGGGAGGGCCCTTTCATCCGGGGAGCTGTTTTTT
>many|TRBV6-2/TRBV6-3|TRBD1|TRBJ1-4
CASTILGQGATNEKLFF
TGTGCCAGCACCATCCTGGGGCAGGGGGCCACTAATGAAAAACTGTTTTTT
>many|TRBV28|NA|TRBJ2-2
CASSLSGKGGELFF
TGTGCCAGCAGTTTATCCGGGAAGGGCGGGGAGCTGTTTTTT
>many|TRBV25-1|NA|TRBJ2-7
CASSVRVLKYEQYF
TGTGCCAGCAGTGTCAGGGTACTTAAGTACGAGCAGTACTTC
>many|TRBV6-5|NA|TRBJ2-5
CASSYSWHQETQYF
TGTGCCAGCAGTTACTCTTGGCATCAAGAGACCCAGTACTTC
>many|TRBV6-2/TRBV6-3|NA|TRBJ1-1
CASSYLGNTEAFF
TGTGCCAGCAGTTACCTGGGGAACACTGAAGCTTTCTTT